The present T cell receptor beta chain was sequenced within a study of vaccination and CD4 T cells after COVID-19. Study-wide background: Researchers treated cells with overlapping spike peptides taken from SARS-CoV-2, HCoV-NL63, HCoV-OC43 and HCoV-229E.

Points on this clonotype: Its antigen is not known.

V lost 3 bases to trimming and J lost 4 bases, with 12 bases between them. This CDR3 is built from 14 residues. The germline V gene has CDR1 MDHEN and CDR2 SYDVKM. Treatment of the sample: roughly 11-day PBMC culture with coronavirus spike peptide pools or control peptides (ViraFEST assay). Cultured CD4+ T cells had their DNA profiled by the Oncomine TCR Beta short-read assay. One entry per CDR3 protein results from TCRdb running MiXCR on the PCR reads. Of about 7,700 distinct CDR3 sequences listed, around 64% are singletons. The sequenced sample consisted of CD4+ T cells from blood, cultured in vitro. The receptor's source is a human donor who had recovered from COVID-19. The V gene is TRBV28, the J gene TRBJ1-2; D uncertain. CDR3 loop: CASSLLASPYGYTF. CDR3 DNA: TGTGCCAGCAGTTTGCTCGCCAGTCCCTATGGCTACACCTTC.